This T cell receptor beta chain originates from a study of blood T cells in healthy people across ages. With a J-beta primer mix and a sample-barcoded 5' primer, a second PCR ran about 6 to 11 cycles. Each cDNA was tagged by a template-switch adaptor containing 12 random nucleotides. From the 5' RACE reads, TCRdb called clonotypes with MiXCR, one entry per CDR3 protein. The data contain approximately 810,000 distinct CDR3 sequences, 35% to 40% of them seen just once; the ten biggest clones take up 10% to 15%. Comments on this clonotype: A single base separates this from a much larger clone, so it may be a read error.

The CDR3 extends over 14 amino acids. The specimen sequenced was blood. The rearrangement joins TRBV12-3 or TRBV12-4 to TRBJ2-5; 9 nucleotides match TRBD1. The sequence came from a man younger than 30 in good health. CDR3 DNA: TGTGCCAGCAGTAAAACAGGGGGCCTGGAGACCCGGTACTTC. Its protein is CASSKTGGLETRYF.